This T cell receptor (beta chain) is from a study of blood T cell repertoires in COVID-19. In the study overall: Nucleic acid was either cDNA or gDNA, and it came from T cells, B-cell-depleted T cells, or PBMCs.

Sequencing was performed with immunoSEQ multiplex PCR; in TCRdb, only in-frame clones are kept and a portion is missing. The sample has about 230,000 clones, about 85% seen once. The V and J ends lost 1 base and 8 bases, in that order; junction bases with no gene match: 3. Germline V gene data show CDR1 as SGHRS and CDR2 as YFSETQ. The CDR3 consists of 14 residues. The receptor was isolated from a man aged 35 to 55 with acute or convalescent COVID-19. Sequencing input: peripheral blood. J is TRBJ2-1 and V is TRBV5-1; 10 nucleotides align to TRBD2. Here the CDR3 reads CASSLTSGNHEQFF. The CDR3 region has the DNA TGCGCCAGCAGCTTGACTAGCGGGAATCATGAGCAGTTCTTC. The full variable domain, completed using reference TRBV5-1 and TRBJ2-1, is KAGVTQTPRYLIKTRGQQVTLSCSPISGHRSVSWYQQTPGQGLQFLFEYFSETQRNKGNFPGRFSGRQFSNSRSEMNVSTLELGDSALYLCASSLTSGNHEQFFGPGTRLTVL.